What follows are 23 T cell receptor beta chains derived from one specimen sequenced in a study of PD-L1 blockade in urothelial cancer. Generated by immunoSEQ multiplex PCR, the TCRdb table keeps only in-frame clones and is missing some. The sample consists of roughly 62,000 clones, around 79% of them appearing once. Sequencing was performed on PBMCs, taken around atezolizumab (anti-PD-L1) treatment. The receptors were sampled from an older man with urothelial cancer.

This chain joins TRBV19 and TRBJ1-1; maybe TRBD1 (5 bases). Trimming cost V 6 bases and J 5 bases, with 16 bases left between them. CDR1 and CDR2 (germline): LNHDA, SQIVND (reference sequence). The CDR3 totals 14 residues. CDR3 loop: CASRATQGGTEAFF. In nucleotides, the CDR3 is TGTGCCAGTAGGGCTACCCAGGGCGGAACTGAAGCTTTCTTT.

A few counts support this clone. The CDR3 DNA follows: TGCGCCAGCAGTGAGAGGGCAGGGGGTACAGATACGCAGTATTTT. Protein: CASSERAGGTDTQYF. V and J are TRBV10-1 and TRBJ2-3; 7 positions agree with TRBD1. The V gene's germline CDR1 is WNHNN and CDR2 SYGVQD (reference sequence). CDR3 length: 15 amino acids. Trimming at V came to 2 bases and at J to 3 bases, leaving 5 bases not matched to a gene.

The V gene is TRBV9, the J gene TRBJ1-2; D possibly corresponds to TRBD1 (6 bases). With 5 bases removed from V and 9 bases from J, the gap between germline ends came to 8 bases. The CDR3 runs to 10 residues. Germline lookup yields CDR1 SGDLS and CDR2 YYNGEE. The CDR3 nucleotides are TGTGCCAGCAGACAGGGTAGCTACACCTTC. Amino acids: CASRQGSYTF.

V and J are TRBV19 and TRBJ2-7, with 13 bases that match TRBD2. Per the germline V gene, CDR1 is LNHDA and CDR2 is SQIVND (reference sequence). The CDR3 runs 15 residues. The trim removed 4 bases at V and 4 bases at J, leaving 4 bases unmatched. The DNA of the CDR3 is TGTGCCAGTAGTACTTGGACTAGCGGGAGTTACGAGCAGTACTTC. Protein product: CASSTWTSGSYEQYF.

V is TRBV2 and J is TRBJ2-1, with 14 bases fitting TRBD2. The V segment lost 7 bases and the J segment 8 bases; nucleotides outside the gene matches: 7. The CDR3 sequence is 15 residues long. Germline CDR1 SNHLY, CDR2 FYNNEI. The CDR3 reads CASTRLAGGGDEQFF. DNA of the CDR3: TGTGCCAGCACCAGACTAGCGGGAGGGGGCGATGAGCAGTTCTTC.

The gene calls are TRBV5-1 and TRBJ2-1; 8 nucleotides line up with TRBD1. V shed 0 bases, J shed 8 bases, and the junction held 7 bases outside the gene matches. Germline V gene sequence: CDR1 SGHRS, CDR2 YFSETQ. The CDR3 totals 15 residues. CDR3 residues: CASSLGAGGTDEQFF. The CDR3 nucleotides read TGCGCCAGCAGCTTGGGGGCAGGGGGCACGGATGAGCAGTTCTTC.

CDR3 residues: CASSFGQGSLNVLTF. The CDR3 DNA is TGTGCCAGTAGTTTCGGACAGGGAAGCCTTAACGTCCTGACTTTC. The V call is TRBV19, the J call TRBJ2-6, with 8 bases matching TRBD1. Germline CDR1 reads LNHDA; CDR2 reads SQIVND (reference sequence). The CDR3 loop spans 15 amino acids. Unmatched junction bases numbered 10, after V lost 5 bases and J lost 10 bases.

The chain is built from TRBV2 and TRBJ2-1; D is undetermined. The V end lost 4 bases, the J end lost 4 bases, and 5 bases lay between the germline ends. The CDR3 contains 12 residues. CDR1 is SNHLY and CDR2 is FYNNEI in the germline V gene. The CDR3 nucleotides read TGTGCCAGCAGTGCCGAGTACAATGAGCAGTTCTTC. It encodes CASSAEYNEQFF.

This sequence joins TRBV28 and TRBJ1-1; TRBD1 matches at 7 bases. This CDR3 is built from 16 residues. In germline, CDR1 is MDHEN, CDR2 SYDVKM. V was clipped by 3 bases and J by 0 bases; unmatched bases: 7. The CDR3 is CASSFVTGDVNTEAFF. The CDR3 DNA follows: TGTGCCAGCAGTTTCGTAACAGGGGATGTGAACACTGAAGCTTTCTTT.

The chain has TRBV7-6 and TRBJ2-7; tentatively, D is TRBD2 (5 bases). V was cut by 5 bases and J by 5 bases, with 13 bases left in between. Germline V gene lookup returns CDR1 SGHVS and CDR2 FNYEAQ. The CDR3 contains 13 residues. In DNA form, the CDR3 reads TGTGCCAGCAGCCGCGGGCCTTCAGACGAGCAGTACTTC. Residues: CASSRGPSDEQYF.

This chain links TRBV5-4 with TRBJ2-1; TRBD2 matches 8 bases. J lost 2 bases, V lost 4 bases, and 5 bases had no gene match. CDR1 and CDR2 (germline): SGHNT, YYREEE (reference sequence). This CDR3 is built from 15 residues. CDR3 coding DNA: TGTGCCAGCAGCCCACCGGGACTAGCCTACAATGAGCAGTTCTTC. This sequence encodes CASSPPGLAYNEQFF.

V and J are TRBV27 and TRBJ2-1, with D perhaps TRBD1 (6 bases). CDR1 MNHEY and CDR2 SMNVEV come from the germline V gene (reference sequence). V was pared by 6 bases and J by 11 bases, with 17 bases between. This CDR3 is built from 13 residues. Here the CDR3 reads CASRGHIDLKQFF. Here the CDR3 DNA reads TGTGCCAGCAGGGGACACATCGACCTTAAGCAGTTCTTC.

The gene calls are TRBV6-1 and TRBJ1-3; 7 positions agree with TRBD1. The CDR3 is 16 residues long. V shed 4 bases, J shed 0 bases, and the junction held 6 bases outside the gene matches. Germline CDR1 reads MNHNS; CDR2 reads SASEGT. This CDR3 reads CASSGTGTVSGNTIYF. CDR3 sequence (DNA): TGTGCCAGCAGTGGCACCGGGACAGTCTCTGGAAACACCATATATTTT.

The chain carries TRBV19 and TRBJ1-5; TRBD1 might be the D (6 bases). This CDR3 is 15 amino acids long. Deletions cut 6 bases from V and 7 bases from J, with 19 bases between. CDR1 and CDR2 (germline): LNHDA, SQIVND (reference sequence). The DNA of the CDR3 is TGTGCCAGTAGGACCGGACAGTACGGAGGACAGCCCCAGCATTTT. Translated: CASRTGQYGGQPQHF.

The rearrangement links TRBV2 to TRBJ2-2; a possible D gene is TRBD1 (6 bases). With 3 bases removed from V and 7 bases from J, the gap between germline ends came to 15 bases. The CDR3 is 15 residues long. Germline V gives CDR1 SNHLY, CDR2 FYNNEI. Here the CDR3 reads CASSDDRFDIGELFF. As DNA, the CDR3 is TGTGCCAGCAGTGATGACAGGTTTGACATCGGGGAGCTGTTTTTT.

The CDR3 spells CASSGHQNTEAFF. For the CDR3, the DNA is TGTGCCAGCAGTGGACACCAGAACACTGAAGCTTTCTTT. V and J are TRBV6-6 and TRBJ1-1, with D perhaps TRBD1 (5 bases). V was pared by 5 bases and J by 1 base, with 8 bases between. CDR3 size: 13 residues. CDR1 and CDR2 (germline): MNHNY, SVGAGI (reference sequence).

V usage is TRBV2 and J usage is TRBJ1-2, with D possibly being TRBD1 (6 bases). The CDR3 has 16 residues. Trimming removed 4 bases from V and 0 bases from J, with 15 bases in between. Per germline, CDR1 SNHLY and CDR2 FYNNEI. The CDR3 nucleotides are TGTGCCAGCAGTGTCTCGGGGGGCGCCTCTAACTATGGCTACACCTTC. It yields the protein CASSVSGGASNYGYTF.

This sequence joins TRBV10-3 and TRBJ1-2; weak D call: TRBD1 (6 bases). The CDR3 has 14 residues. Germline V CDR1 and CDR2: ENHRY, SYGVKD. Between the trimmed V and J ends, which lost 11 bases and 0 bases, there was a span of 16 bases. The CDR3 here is CAASSTGTNYGYTF. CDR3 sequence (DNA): TGTGCCGCCTCCTCGACAGGAACTAACTATGGCTACACCTTC.

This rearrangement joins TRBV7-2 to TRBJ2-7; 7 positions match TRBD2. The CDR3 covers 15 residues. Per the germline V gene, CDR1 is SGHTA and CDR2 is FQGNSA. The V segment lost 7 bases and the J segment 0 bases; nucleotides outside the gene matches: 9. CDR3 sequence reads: CASTSWGGSSYEQYF. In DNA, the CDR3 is TGTGCCAGCACCTCATGGGGGGGGTCCTCCTACGAGCAGTACTTC.

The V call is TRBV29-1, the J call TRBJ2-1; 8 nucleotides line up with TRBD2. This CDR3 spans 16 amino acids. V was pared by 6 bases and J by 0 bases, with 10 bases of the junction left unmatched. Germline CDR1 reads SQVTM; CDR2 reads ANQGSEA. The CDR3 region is CSVPGRDRSSYNEQFF. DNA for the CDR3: TGCAGCGTGCCCGGGAGGGACCGGAGCTCCTACAATGAGCAGTTCTTC.

The CDR3, as DNA: TGCGCCAGCAGTGACTATAGCGGGAGCCGCGGGAGTGAGCAGTTCTTC. Translated, it gives CASSDYSGSRGSEQFF. The V and J genes are TRBV10-2 and TRBJ2-1; 9 bases match TRBD2. Per the germline V gene, CDR1 is WSHSY and CDR2 is SAAADI. CDR3 size: 16 residues. J lost 9 bases, V lost 3 bases, and 12 bases had no gene match.

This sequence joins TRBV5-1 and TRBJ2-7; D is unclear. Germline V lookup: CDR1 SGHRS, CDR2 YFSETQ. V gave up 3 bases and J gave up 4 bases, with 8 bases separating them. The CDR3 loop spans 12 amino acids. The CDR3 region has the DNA TGCGCCAGCAGCTCCTCCAGGTACGAGCAGTACTTC. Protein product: CASSSSRYEQYF.

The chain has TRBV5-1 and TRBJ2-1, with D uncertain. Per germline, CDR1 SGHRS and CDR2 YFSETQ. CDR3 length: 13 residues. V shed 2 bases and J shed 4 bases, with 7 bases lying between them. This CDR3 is CASSFGKYNEQFF. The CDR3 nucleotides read TGCGCCAGCAGCTTCGGTAAATACAATGAGCAGTTCTTC.